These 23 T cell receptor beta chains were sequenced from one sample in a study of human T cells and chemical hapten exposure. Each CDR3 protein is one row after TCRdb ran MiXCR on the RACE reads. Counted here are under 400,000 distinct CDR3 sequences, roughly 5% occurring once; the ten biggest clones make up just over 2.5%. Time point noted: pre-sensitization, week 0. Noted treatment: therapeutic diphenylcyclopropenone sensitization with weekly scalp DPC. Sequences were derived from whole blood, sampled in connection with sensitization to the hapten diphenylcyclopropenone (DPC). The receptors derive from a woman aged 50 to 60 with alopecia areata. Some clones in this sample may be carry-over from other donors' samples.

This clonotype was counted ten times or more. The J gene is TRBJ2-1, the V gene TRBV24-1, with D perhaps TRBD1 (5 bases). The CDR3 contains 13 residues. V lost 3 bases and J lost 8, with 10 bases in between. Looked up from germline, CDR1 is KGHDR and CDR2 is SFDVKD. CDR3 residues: CATSDGPRDEQFF. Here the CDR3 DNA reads TGTGCCACCAGTGATGGGCCCAGGGATGAGCAGTTCTTC.

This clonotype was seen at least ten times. The CDR3: CASSSRGAREQYF. The CDR3 DNA is TGTGCCAGCAGTTCCAGGGGGGCCCGCGAGCAGTACTTC. The chain has TRBV27 and TRBJ2-7, with a weak D call TRBD1 (7 bases). Per germline, CDR1 MNHEY and CDR2 SMNVEV (reference sequence). The CDR3 is 13 residues long. V shed 4 bases and J shed 6 bases, with 13 bases lying between them.

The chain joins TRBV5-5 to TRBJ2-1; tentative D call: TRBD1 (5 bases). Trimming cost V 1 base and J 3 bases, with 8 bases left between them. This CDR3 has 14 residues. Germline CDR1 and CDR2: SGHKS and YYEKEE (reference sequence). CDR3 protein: CASSLTGNYNEQFF. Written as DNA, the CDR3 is TGTGCCAGCAGCTTGACAGGCAACTACAATGAGCAGTTCTTC.

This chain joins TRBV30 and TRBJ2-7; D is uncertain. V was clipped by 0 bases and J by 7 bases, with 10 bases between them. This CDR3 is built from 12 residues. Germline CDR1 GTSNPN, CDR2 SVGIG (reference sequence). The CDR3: CAWSVGLGEQYF. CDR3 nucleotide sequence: TGTGCCTGGAGTGTCGGGTTGGGTGAGCAGTACTTC.

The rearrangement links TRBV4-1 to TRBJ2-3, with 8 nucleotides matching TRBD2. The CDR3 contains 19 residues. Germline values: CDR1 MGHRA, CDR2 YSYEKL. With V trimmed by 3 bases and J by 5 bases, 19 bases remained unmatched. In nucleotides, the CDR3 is TGCGCCAGCAGCCAGATTATCTCGACGGGGGGGCAGGCAGTAGATACGCAGTATTTT. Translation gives CASSQIISTGGQAVDTQYF.

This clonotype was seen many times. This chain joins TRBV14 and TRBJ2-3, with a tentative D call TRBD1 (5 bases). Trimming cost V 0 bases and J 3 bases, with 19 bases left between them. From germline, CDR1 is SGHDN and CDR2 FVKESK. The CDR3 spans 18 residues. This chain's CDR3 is CASSQDLRQGGETDTQYF. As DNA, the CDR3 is TGTGCCAGCAGCCAAGATCTGAGGCAGGGTGGAGAGACAGATACGCAGTATTTT. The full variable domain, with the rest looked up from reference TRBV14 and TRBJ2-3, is EAGVTQFPSHSVIEKGQTVTLRCDPISGHDNLYWYRRVMGKEIKFLLHFVKESKQDESGMPNNRFLAERTGGTYSTLKVQPAELEDSGVYFCASSQDLRQGGETDTQYFGPGTRLTVL.

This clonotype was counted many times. CDR3 region: CSARVTSGGISHSYNEQFF. In DNA form, the CDR3 reads TGCAGTGCTAGAGTAACTAGCGGGGGGATATCTCACTCCTACAATGAGCAGTTCTTC. The chain is built from TRBV20-1 and TRBJ2-1; 12 bases map to TRBD2. The CDR3 loop spans 19 amino acids. Germline values: CDR1 DFQATT, CDR2 SNEGSKA (reference sequence). V lost 1 base and J lost 0; bases outside the gene matches: 10.

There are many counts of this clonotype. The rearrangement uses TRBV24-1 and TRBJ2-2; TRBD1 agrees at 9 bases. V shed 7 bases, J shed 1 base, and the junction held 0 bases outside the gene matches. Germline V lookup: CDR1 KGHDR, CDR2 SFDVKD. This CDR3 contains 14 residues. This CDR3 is CATRGQGNTGELFF. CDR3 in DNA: TGTGCCACCAGGGGACAGGGGAACACCGGGGAGCTGTTTTTT.

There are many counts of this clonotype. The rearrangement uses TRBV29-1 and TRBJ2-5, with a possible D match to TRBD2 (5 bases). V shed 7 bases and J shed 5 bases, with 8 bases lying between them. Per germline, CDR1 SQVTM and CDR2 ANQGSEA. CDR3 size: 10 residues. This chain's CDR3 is CSAQRETQYF. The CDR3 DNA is TGCAGCGCTCAGCGGGAGACCCAGTACTTC.

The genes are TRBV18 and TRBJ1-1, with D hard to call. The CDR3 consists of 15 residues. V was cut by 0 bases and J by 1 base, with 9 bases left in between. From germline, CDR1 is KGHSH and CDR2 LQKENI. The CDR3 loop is CASSPPRMTNTEAFF. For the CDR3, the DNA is TGTGCCAGCTCACCACCCCGTATGACGAACACTGAAGCTTTCTTT.

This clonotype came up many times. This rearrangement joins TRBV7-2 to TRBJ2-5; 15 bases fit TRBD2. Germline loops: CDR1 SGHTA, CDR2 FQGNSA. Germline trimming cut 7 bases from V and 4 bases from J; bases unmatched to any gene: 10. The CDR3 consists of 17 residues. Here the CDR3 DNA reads TGTGCCAGCACCAGGACTAGCGGGAGGGCCGCTGGAGAGACCCAGTACTTC. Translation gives CASTRTSGRAAGETQYF. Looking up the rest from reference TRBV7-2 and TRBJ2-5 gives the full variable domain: GAGVSQSPSNKVTEKGKDVELRCDPISGHTALYWYRQSLGQGLEFLIYFQGNSAPDKSGLPSDRFSAERTGGSVSTLTIQRTQQEDSAVYLCASTRTSGRAAGETQYFGPGTRLLVL.

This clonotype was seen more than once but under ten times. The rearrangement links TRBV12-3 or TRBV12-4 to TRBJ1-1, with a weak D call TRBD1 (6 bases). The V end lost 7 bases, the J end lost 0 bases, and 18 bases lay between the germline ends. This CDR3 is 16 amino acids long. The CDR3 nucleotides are TGTGCCAGCAACAGGGCCGCGGGATTAATGAACACTGAAGCTTTCTTT. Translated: CASNRAAGLMNTEAFF.

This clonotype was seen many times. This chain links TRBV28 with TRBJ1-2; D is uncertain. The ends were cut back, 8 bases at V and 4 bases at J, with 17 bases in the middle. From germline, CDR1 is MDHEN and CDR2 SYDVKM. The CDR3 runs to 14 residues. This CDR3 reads CASLGTGRTYGYTF. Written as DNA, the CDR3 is TGTGCCAGCCTAGGAACCGGACGGACCTATGGCTACACCTTC.

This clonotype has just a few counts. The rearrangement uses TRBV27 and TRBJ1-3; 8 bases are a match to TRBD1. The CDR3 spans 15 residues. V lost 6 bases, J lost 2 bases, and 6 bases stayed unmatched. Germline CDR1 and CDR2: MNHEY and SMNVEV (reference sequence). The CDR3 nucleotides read TGTGCCAGCAGACTGACAGGGGACACTGGAAACACCATATATTTT. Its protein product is CASRLTGDTGNTIYF.

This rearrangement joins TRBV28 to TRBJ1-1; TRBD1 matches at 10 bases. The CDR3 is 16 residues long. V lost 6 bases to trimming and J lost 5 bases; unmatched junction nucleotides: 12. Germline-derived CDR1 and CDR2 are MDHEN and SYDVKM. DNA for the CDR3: TGTGCCAGCAGCCCTCCACGGGACAGGGGTGGGACTGAAGCTTTCTTT. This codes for CASSPPRDRGGTEAFF.

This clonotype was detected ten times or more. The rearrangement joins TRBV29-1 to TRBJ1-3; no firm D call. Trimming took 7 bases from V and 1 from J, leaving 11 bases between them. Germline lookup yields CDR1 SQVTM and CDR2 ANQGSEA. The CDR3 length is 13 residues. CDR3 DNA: TGCAGCGCCGGTGGTGGTTCTGGAAACACCATATATTTT. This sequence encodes CSAGGGSGNTIYF.

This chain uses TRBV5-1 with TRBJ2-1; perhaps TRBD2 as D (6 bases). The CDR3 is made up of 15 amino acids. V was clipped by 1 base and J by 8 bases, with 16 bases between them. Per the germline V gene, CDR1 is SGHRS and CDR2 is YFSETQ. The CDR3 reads CASSLNAGPLDEQFF. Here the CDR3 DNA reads TGCGCCAGCAGCTTGAATGCGGGACCGTTGGATGAGCAGTTCTTC.

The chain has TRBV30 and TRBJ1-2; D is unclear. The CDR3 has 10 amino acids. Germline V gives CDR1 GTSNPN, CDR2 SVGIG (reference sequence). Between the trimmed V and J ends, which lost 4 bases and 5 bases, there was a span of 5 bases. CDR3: CAWKGYGYTF. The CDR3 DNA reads TGTGCCTGGAAAGGATATGGCTACACCTTC.

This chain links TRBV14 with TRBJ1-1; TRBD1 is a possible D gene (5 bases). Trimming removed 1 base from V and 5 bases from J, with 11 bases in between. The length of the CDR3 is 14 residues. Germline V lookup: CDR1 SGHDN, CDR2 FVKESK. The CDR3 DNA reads TGTGCCAGCAGCCAAGCCCAGGGTCGAACTGAAGCTTTCTTT. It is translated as CASSQAQGRTEAFF.

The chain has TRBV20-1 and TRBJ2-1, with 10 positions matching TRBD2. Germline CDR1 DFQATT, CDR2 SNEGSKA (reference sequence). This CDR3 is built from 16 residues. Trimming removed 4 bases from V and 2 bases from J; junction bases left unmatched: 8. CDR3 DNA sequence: TGCAGTGCTACCCGGGGAGCGGGAGGGCCCTACAATGAGCAGTTCTTC. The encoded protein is CSATRGAGGPYNEQFF.

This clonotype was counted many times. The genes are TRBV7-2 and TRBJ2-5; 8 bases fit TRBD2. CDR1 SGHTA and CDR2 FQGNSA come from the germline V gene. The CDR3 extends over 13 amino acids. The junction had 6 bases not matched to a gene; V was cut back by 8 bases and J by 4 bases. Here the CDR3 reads CASRSGSLETQYF. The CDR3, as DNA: TGTGCCAGCCGCAGCGGGAGTTTAGAGACCCAGTACTTC.

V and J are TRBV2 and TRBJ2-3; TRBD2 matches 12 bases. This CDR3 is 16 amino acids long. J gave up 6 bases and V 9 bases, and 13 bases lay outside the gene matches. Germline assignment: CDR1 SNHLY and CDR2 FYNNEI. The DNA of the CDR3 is TGTGCCAGTCGATCTAGCGGGAGGGCCGGTTGGGATACGCAGTATTTT. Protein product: CASRSSGRAGWDTQYF. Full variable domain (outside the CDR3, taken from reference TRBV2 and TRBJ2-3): EPEVTQTPSHQVTQMGQEVILRCVPISNHLYFYWYRQILGQKVEFLVSFYNNEISEKSEIFDDQFSVERPDGSNFTLKIRSTKLEDSAMYFCASRSSGRAGWDTQYFGPGTRLTVL.

The CDR3 spells CASRGQGNSPLHF. In DNA form, the CDR3 reads TGCGCCAGCAGGGGACAGGGAAATTCACCCCTCCACTTT. The chain couples TRBV10-2 to TRBJ1-6, with TRBD1 matching 9 bases. This CDR3 region has 13 residues. V shed 6 bases and J 7 bases; nucleotides not matched to a gene: 1. Germline CDR1 is WSHSY and CDR2 is SAAADI.